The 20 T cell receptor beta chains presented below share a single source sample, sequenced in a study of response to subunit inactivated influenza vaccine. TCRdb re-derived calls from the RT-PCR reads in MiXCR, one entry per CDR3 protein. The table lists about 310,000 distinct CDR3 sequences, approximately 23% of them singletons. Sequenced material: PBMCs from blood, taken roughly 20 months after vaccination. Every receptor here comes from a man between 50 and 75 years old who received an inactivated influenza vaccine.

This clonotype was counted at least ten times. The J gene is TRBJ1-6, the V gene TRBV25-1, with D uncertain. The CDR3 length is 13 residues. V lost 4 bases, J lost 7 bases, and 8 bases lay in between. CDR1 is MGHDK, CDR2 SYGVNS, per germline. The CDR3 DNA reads TGTGCCAGCAGTGCGGGGAGGAATTCACCCCTCCACTTT. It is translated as CASSAGRNSPLHF.

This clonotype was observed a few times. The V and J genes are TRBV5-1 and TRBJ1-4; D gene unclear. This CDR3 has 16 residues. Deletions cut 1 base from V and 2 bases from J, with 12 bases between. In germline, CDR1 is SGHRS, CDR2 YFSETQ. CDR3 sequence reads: CASSLWSTGTNEKLFF. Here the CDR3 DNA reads TGCGCCAGCAGCTTGTGGAGTACCGGGACTAATGAAAAACTGTTTTTT.

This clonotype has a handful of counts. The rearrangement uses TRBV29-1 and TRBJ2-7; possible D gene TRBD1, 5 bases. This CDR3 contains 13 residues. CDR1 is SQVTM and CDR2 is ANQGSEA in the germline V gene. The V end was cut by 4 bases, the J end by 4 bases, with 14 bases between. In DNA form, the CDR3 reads TGCAGCGTTGTAATCCCAGGGATGTACGAGCAGTACTTC. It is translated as CSVVIPGMYEQYF.

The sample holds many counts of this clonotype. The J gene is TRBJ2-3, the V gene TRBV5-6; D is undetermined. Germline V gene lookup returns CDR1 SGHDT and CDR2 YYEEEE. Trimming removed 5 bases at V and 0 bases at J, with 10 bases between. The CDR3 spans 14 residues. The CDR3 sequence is CASSRTASTDTQYF. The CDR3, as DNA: TGTGCCAGCAGTAGGACGGCTAGCACAGATACGCAGTATTTT.

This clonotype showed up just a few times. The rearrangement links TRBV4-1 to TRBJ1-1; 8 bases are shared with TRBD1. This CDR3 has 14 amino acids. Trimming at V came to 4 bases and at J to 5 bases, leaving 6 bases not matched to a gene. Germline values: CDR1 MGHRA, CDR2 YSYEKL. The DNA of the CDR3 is TGCGCCAGCAGCCTAACAGGGGGTACGACTGAAGCTTTCTTT. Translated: CASSLTGGTTEAFF.

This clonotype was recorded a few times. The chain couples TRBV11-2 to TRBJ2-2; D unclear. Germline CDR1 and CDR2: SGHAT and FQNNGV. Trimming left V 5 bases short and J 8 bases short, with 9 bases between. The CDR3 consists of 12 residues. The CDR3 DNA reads TGTGCCAGCAGCCCACTGCCGGGGGAGCTGTTTTTT. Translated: CASSPLPGELFF.

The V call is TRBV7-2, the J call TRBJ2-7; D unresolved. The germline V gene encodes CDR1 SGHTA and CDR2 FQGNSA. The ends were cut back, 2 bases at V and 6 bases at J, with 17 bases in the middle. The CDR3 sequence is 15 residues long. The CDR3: CASSLFVPNDPEQYF. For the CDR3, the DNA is TGTGCCAGCAGCTTATTTGTCCCAAACGACCCCGAGCAGTACTTC.

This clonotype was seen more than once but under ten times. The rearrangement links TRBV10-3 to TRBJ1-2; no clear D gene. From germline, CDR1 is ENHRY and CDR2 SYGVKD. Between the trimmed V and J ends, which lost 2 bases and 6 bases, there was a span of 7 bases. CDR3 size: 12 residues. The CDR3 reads CAISERRHGYTF. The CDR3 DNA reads TGTGCCATCAGTGAGCGGAGACATGGCTACACCTTC.

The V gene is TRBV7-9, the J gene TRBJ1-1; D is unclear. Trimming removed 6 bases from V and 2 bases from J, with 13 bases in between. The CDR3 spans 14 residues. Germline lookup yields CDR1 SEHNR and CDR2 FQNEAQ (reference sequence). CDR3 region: CASSTGPVNTEAFF. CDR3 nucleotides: TGTGCCAGCAGTACCGGGCCAGTAAACACTGAAGCTTTCTTT.

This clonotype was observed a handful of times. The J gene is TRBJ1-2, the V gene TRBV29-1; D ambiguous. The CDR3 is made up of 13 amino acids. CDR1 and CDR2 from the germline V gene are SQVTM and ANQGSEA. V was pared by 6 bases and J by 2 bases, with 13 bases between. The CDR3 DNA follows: TGCAGCGTCAAAGATAGCTCAAACTATGGCTACACCTTC. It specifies CSVKDSSNYGYTF.

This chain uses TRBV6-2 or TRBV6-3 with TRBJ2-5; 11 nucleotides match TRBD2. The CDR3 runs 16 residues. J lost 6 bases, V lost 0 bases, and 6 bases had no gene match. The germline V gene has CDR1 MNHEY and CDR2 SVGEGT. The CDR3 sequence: CASSYSILAGEKTQYF. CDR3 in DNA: TGTGCCAGCAGTTACTCGATACTAGCGGGAGAAAAGACCCAGTACTTC.

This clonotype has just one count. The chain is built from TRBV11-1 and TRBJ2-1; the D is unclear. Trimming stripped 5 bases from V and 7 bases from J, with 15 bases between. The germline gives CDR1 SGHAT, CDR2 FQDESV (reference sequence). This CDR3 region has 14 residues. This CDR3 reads CASSHGPVPNEQFF. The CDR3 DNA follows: TGTGCCAGCAGCCACGGACCTGTTCCTAATGAGCAGTTCTTC.

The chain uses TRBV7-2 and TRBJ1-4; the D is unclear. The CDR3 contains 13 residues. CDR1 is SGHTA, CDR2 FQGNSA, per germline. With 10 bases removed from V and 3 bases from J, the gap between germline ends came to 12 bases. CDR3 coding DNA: TGTGCCACCCGGGAAGCAGCTAATGAAAAACTGTTTTTT. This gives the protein CATREAANEKLFF.

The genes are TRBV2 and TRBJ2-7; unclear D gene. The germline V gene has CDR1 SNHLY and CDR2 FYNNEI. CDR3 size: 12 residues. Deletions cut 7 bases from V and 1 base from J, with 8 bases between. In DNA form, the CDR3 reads TGTGCCAGCACCCATACATCCTACGAGCAGTACTTC. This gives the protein CASTHTSYEQYF.

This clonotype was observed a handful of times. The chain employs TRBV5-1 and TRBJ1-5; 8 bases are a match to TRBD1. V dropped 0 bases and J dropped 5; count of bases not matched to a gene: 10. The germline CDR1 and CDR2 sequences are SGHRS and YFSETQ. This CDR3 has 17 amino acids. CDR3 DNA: TGCGCCAGCAGCTTGGGTGGAATAGGGACAGGCCATCAGCCCCAGCATTTT. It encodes CASSLGGIGTGHQPQHF.

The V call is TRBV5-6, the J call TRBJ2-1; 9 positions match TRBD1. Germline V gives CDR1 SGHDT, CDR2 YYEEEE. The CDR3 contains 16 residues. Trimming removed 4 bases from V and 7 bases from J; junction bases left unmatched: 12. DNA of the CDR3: TGTGCCAGCAGCCCTTATCCGGGACAGGGCTCTAATGAGCAGTTCTTC. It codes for CASSPYPGQGSNEQFF. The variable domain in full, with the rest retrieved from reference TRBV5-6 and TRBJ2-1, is DAGVTQSPTHLIKTRGQQVTLRCSPKSGHDTVSWYQQALGQGPQFIFQYYEEEERQRGNFPDRFSGHQFPNYSSELNVNALLLGDSALYLCASSPYPGQGSNEQFFGPGTRLTVL.

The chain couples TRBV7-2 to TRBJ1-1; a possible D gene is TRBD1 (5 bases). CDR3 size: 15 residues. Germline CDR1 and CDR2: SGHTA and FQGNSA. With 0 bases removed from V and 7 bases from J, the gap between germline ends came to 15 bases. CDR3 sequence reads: CASSLAGMGRGEAFF. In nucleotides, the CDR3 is TGTGCCAGCAGCTTAGCGGGCATGGGGCGGGGTGAAGCTTTCTTT.

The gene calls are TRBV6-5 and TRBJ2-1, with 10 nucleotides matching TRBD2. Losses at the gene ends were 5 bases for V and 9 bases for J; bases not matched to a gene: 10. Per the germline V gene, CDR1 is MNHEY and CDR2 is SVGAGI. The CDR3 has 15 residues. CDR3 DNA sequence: TGTGCCAGCAGTCACCCTCCTAGCGGGAGTTCTGAGCAGTTCTTC. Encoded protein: CASSHPPSGSSEQFF.

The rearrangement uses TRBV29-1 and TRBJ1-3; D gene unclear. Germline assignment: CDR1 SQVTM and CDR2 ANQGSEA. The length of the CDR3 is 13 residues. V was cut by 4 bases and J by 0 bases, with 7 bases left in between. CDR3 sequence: CSVGAASGNTIYF. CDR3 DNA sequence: TGCAGCGTTGGGGCAGCCTCTGGAAACACCATATATTTT.

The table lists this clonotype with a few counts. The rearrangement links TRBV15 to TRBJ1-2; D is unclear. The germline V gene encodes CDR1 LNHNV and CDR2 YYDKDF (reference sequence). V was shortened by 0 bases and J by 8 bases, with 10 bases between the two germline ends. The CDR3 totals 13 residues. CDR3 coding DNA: TGTGCCACCAGCAGAGATGGGGTGGCCGGCTACACCTTC. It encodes CATSRDGVAGYTF.